These 20 T cell receptor beta chains were all obtained from the same sample, sequenced in a study of cytomegalovirus exposure and HLA in healthy donors. Primers for the PCR totalled 60 Vbeta and 13 Jbeta. The protocol was immunoSEQ multiplex PCR, while the TCRdb copy is restricted to in-frame clones and leaves out a portion. Of approximately 110,000 clones listed, 70% to 85% are singletons. The material sequenced was PBMCs. These receptors were taken from a woman in her thirties or forties in good health and CMV-seronegative.

Only a few counts were recorded for this clone. This chain connects TRBV28 to TRBJ1-1; 7 nucleotides agree with TRBD1. V was pared by 6 bases and J by 5 bases, with 3 bases of the junction left unmatched. Germline CDR1 reads MDHEN; CDR2 reads SYDVKM. This CDR3 region has 12 residues. For the CDR3, the DNA is TGTGCCAGCAGCCTGGGACAGACTGAAGCTTTCTTT. It codes for CASSLGQTEAFF.

This chain joins TRBV28 and TRBJ1-3, with D possibly TRBD1 on 6 matching bases. Germline V gene lookup returns CDR1 MDHEN and CDR2 SYDVKM. The CDR3 spans 14 residues. V was trimmed by 7 bases and J by 5 bases, leaving 15 bases between them. CDR3 nucleotide sequence: TGTGCCAGCACCGGCCAGGGGCTCAGAAACACCATATATTTT. Its protein product is CASTGQGLRNTIYF.

V gene TRBV30 combines with J gene TRBJ2-3, with 10 nucleotides matching TRBD2. The junction had 8 bases not matched to a gene; V was cut back by 3 bases and J by 2 bases. Germline V gives CDR1 GTSNPN, CDR2 SVGIG (reference sequence). The CDR3 length is 16 residues. Here the CDR3 reads CAWSSFLAGVTDTQYF. CDR3 DNA: TGTGCCTGGAGCTCTTTTCTAGCGGGAGTCACAGATACGCAGTATTTT.

On this clone: Other DNA variants within this sample encode the same CDR3. The CDR3, as DNA: TGTGCCAGCAGCCCCGGGACAGGGGGGACAGATACGCAGTATTTT. Translating gives CASSPGTGGTDTQYF. This chain links TRBV5-6 with TRBJ2-3; 11 bases are shared with TRBD1. Germline CDR1 and CDR2: SGHDT and YYEEEE. V lost 4 bases to trimming and J lost 3 bases; unmatched junction nucleotides: 4. This CDR3 has 15 residues. Filled out from reference TRBV5-6 and TRBJ2-3, the complete variable domain reads DAGVTQSPTHLIKTRGQQVTLRCSPKSGHDTVSWYQQALGQGPQFIFQYYEEEERQRGNFPDRFSGHQFPNYSSELNVNALLLGDSALYLCASSPGTGGTDTQYFGPGTRLTVL.

J is TRBJ1-4 and V is TRBV28; TRBD1 agrees at 7 bases. This CDR3 is built from 16 residues. V trimming: 1 base; J trimming: 8 bases; junction bases outside the gene matches: 10. Germline V gives CDR1 MDHEN, CDR2 SYDVKM. The chain's CDR3 is CASSLSEGAVGEKLFF. In DNA form, the CDR3 reads TGTGCCAGCAGTTTATCAGAGGGGGCGGTAGGGGAAAAACTGTTTTTT.

J is TRBJ1-4 and V is TRBV2; no definite D call. Germline V gene sequence: CDR1 SNHLY, CDR2 FYNNEI. Trimming took off 0 bases at V and 10 bases at J, with 9 bases between the two ends. CDR3 size: 13 residues. In DNA form, the CDR3 reads TGTGCCAGCAGTGAAGCCGGTGGTGGAAAACTGTTTTTT. The encoded protein is CASSEAGGGKLFF. Full variable domain (rest looked up from reference TRBV2 and TRBJ1-4): EPEVTQTPSHQVTQMGQEVILRCVPISNHLYFYWYRQILGQKVEFLVSFYNNEISEKSEIFDDQFSVERPDGSNFTLKIRSTKLEDSAMYFCASSEAGGGKLFFGSGTQLSVL.

The chain has TRBV4-2 and TRBJ2-1, with a possible D match to TRBD2 (6 bases). The V end lost 0 bases, the J end lost 4 bases, and 10 bases lay between the germline ends. This CDR3 comprises 15 residues. The germline V gene encodes CDR1 LGHNA and CDR2 YNFKEQ. CDR3 nucleotides: TGTGCCAGCAGCCAAGAAGGGACTGTGTACAATGAGCAGTTCTTC. This encodes CASSQEGTVYNEQFF.

V gene TRBV5-1 combines with J gene TRBJ2-6; 7 bases are shared with TRBD1. This CDR3 region has 16 residues. CDR1 and CDR2 from the germline V gene are SGHRS and YFSETQ. The J segment lost 0 bases and the V segment lost 2 bases, leaving 2 bases of the junction unmatched. CDR3 region: CASSLGGGSGANVLTF. The DNA for the CDR3 is TGCGCCAGCAGCTTAGGGGGCGGCTCTGGGGCCAACGTCCTGACTTTC.

The rearrangement uses TRBV18 and TRBJ1-2; 8 nucleotides align to TRBD1. Trimming removed 4 bases from V and 2 bases from J; junction bases left unmatched: 3. The CDR3 loop spans 14 amino acids. CDR1 and CDR2 (germline): KGHSH, LQKENI. This CDR3 is CASSLGDRNYGYTF. The CDR3 DNA sequence: TGTGCCAGCTCACTCGGGGACAGGAACTATGGCTACACCTTC.

This clone showed up just a few times. The rearrangement uses TRBV29-1 and TRBJ1-3; 7 bases map to TRBD1. CDR1 is SQVTM and CDR2 is ANQGSEA in the germline V gene. The CDR3 consists of 13 residues. Trimming took 3 bases from V and 7 from J; bases not matched to a gene: 6. CDR3 sequence reads: CSVEDRSRNTIYF. The CDR3 DNA reads TGCAGCGTTGAGGACAGGTCCAGGAACACCATATATTTT.

The rearrangement links TRBV27 to TRBJ2-3; no clear D. The CDR3 has 15 amino acids. V shed 2 bases and J shed 4 bases, with 13 bases lying between them. Looked up from germline, CDR1 is MNHEY and CDR2 is SMNVEV (reference sequence). The CDR3 nucleotides read TGTGCCAGCAGTTTACGACTCTTTAAGGCAGATACGCAGTATTTT. This sequence encodes CASSLRLFKADTQYF.

The V and J genes are TRBV19 and TRBJ2-5; 8 nucleotides line up with TRBD2. V lost 5 bases to trimming and J lost 4 bases; unmatched junction nucleotides: 6. This CDR3 comprises 14 residues. CDR1 and CDR2 (germline): LNHDA, SQIVND (reference sequence). The CDR3 reads CASSYTGGGETQYF. In DNA, the CDR3 is TGTGCCAGTAGTTACACGGGAGGGGGAGAGACCCAGTACTTC.

V is TRBV2 and J is TRBJ1-1; tentatively, D is TRBD1 (5 bases). The CDR3 is made up of 15 amino acids. V lost 5 bases, J lost 1 base, and 14 bases lay in between. Germline V gene data show CDR1 as SNHLY and CDR2 as FYNNEI. In DNA form, the CDR3 reads TGTGCCAGCAGTTTAGAGGGGAGGGGGAACACTGAAGCTTTCTTT. The encoded protein is CASSLEGRGNTEAFF.

The chain links TRBV19 to TRBJ1-4; D may be TRBD1 (6 bases). Germline V lookup: CDR1 LNHDA, CDR2 SQIVND (reference sequence). Between the trimmed V and J ends, which lost 6 bases and 5 bases, there was a span of 16 bases. The CDR3 spans 15 residues. This CDR3 reads CASRELQGLNEKLFF. CDR3 in DNA: TGTGCCAGTAGAGAGCTACAGGGCCTAAATGAAAAACTGTTTTTT. Complete variable domain (other parts from reference TRBV19 and TRBJ1-4): DGGITQSPKYLFRKEGQNVTLSCEQNLNHDAMYWYRQDPGQGLRLIYYSQIVNDFQKGDIAEGYSVSREKKESFPLTVTSAQKNPTAFYLCASRELQGLNEKLFFGSGTQLSVL.

CDR3 DNA: TGTGCCAGCACCCCCTCAGGGGTATCCTACGAGCAGTACTTC. Translation gives CASTPSGVSYEQYF. V usage is TRBV27 and J usage is TRBJ2-7; TRBD1 might be the D (6 bases). This CDR3 has 14 residues. V dropped 7 bases and J dropped 1 base, with 14 bases sitting between them. The germline V gene encodes CDR1 MNHEY and CDR2 SMNVEV (reference sequence).

CDR3 residues: CASSERLRAYSNQPQHF. For the CDR3, the DNA is TGTGCCAGCAGTGAACGTCTCAGGGCCTATAGCAATCAGCCCCAGCATTTT. The chain joins TRBV2 to TRBJ1-5, with D maybe TRBD1 (5 bases). Trimming shortened V by 2 bases and J by 0 bases, and 14 bases separated the two germline ends. The CDR3 extends over 17 amino acids. Per germline, CDR1 SNHLY and CDR2 FYNNEI. Full variable domain (missing parts from reference TRBV2 and TRBJ1-5): EPEVTQTPSHQVTQMGQEVILRCVPISNHLYFYWYRQILGQKVEFLVSFYNNEISEKSEIFDDQFSVERPDGSNFTLKIRSTKLEDSAMYFCASSERLRAYSNQPQHFGDGTRLSIL.

The rearrangement joins TRBV28 to TRBJ2-7; 7 nucleotides match TRBD1. After removal of 6 bases from V and 0 bases from J, the junction contained 11 bases not matched to a gene. The CDR3 extends over 16 amino acids. Germline V gene data show CDR1 as MDHEN and CDR2 as SYDVKM. The CDR3 DNA sequence: TGTGCCAGCAGCCATCCCAAGACAGGGAGCTCCTACGAGCAGTACTTC. As protein: CASSHPKTGSSYEQYF.

This clone has just a few counts. J is TRBJ2-1 and V is TRBV10-3; 8 bases are shared with TRBD1. Germline V gene data show CDR1 as ENHRY and CDR2 as SYGVKD. V was pared by 1 base and J by 4 bases, with 3 bases of the junction left unmatched. This CDR3 is built from 15 residues. CDR3 sequence reads: CAISEYTGGYNEQFF. In nucleotides, the CDR3 is TGTGCCATCAGTGAGTACACAGGGGGTTACAATGAGCAGTTCTTC.

The chain employs TRBV6-5 and TRBJ2-1, with 12 bases that match TRBD2. This CDR3 comprises 15 residues. CDR1 is MNHEY, CDR2 SVGAGI, per germline. Trimming took 6 bases from V and 7 from J; bases not matched to a gene: 7. CDR3 nucleotides: TGTGCCAGCAGCCTAAGGACTAGCGGGGTTAATGAGCAGTTCTTC. This encodes CASSLRTSGVNEQFF.

On this clone: One end of the junction is discordant with germline, which a read error may explain. The rearrangement links TRBV5-4 to TRBJ2-2; TRBD2 aligns across 9 bases. The CDR3 spans 16 residues. The germline V gene encodes CDR1 SGHNT and CDR2 YYREEE (reference sequence). CDR3 nucleotide sequence: TGTGCCAGCAGCTTGGCCGGGGCGGGAGGGTCCGGGGAGCCGTTTTTT. Protein sequence: CASSLAGAGGSGEPFF.